This is a list of T cell receptor beta chains from one sample in a study of blood T cell repertoires in COVID-19. TCRdb keeps only in-frame clones here, not all; method: immunoSEQ multiplex PCR. Here the sample spans under 200,000 clones, less than 85% being singletons. Sequencing was carried out using PBMCs or T cells enriched from blood (not recorded which). These receptors were taken from a man in his 60s who had recovered from COVID-19. CDR3s include the opening cysteine and the closing phenylalanine or tryptophan. A D gene is named only where the DNA matches it firmly. Part of the rows lack a size; the others show once, few, many or a class for expanded clones.

clone_size: -; j_call: TRBJ2-7; d_call: -; v_call: TRBV28; cdr3_nt: TGTGCCAGCAGTTTTCCGGACGAGCAGTACTTC; cdr3_aa: CASSFPDEQYF
clone_size: once; j_call: TRBJ1-2; d_call: TRBD1; v_call: TRBV6-5; cdr3_nt: TGTGCCACTGGTCAGGGGGTGTTCTATGGCTACACCTTC; cdr3_aa: CATGQGVFYGYTF
clone_size: once; j_call: TRBJ2-3; d_call: -; v_call: TRBV29-1; cdr3_nt: TGCAGCGTTGAAGGACGGGGAACAGGGAGCACAGATACGCAGTATTTT; cdr3_aa: CSVEGRGTGSTDTQYF
clone_size: -; j_call: TRBJ1-4; d_call: TRBD1; v_call: TRBV7-9; cdr3_nt: TGTGCCAGCAGGCGAAGCAGGGGGCGTGGGGGTGAAAAACTGTTTTTT; cdr3_aa: CASRRSRGRGGEKLFF
clone_size: once; j_call: TRBJ2-5; d_call: TRBD1; v_call: TRBV15; cdr3_nt: TGTGCCACCAGCAGCAGTATAGGGGGCGTACTCCAAGAGACCCAGTACTTC; cdr3_aa: CATSSSIGGVLQETQYF
clone_size: -; j_call: TRBJ2-3; d_call: -; v_call: TRBV30; cdr3_nt: TGTGCCTGGAACAGGTTCAGCACAGATACGCAGTATTTT; cdr3_aa: CAWNRFSTDTQYF
clone_size: -; j_call: TRBJ2-3; d_call: -; v_call: TRBV5-6; cdr3_nt: TGTGCCAGCAGCTTGTCTATGGTGACTAGCACAGATACGCAGTATTTT; cdr3_aa: CASSLSMVTSTDTQYF
clone_size: -; j_call: TRBJ1-3; d_call: -; v_call: TRBV11-3; cdr3_nt: TGTGCCAGCAGCTTAGAGGGTGGGGCTAGAAACACCATATATTTT; cdr3_aa: CASSLEGGARNTIYF
clone_size: -; j_call: TRBJ2-2; d_call: -; v_call: TRBV9; cdr3_nt: TGTGCCAGCAGCTTACGAACGGGACAGAACACCGGGGAGCTGTTTTTT; cdr3_aa: CASSLRTGQNTGELFF
clone_size: many; j_call: TRBJ2-3; d_call: -; v_call: TRBV6-4; cdr3_nt: TGTGCCAGCAGTGACGCTGGCAGGGTCTCAGATACGCAGTATTTT; cdr3_aa: CASSDAGRVSDTQYF